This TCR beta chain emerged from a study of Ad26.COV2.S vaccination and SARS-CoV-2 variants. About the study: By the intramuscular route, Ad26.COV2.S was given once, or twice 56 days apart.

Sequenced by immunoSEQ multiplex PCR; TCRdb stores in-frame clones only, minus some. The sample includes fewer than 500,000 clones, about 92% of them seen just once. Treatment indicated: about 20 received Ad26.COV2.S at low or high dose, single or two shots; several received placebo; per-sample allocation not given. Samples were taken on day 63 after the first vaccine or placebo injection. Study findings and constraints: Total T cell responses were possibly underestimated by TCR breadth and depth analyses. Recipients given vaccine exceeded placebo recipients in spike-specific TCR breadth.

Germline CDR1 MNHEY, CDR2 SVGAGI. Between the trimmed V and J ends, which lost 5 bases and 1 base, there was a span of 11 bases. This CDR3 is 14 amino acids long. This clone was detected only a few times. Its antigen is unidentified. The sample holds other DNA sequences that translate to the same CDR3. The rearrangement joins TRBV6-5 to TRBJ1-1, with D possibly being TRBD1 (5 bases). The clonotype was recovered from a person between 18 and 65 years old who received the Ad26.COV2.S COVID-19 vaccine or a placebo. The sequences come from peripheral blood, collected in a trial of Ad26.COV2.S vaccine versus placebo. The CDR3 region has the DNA TGTGCCAGCAGTAGAGGGACGGGGAACACTGAAGCTTTCTTT. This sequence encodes CASSRGTGNTEAFF.